This TCR beta chain was recorded in a study of cytomegalovirus exposure and HLA in healthy donors. Study overall: The approximately 100 million unique TCR beta sequences, from about 170 million T cells, were found by an earlier analysis.

Findings and limits, study-wide: From TCR beta sequences, most subjects' HLA-A and HLA-B alleles were reportedly predicted accurately. The records held CMV serostatus as the only immune exposure information.

The CDR3 contains 15 residues. The germline V gene encodes CDR1 MNHEY and CDR2 SMNVEV (reference sequence). V lost 5 bases and J lost 4, with 17 bases in between. PCR was performed using 60 Vbeta and 13 Jbeta primers. TCRdb keeps only in-frame clones here, not all; method: immunoSEQ multiplex PCR. Of 150,000 to 200,000 clones listed, around 77% are singletons. Points on this clone: Its antigen is still unknown.

The sample was PBMCs. This sequence originates from a woman aged 25 to 39 in good health and CMV-seronegative. The chain recombines TRBV27 with TRBJ1-1, with D perhaps matching TRBD1 (5 bases). The CDR3, as DNA: TGTGCCAGCAGTCGGGGGGGGGAACGGGGCACTGAAGCTTTCTTT. This translates into CASSRGGERGTEAFF.